A single sample is the source of the 6 T cell receptor delta chains below, sequenced in a study of gamma-delta T cells after stem cell transplantation. With CATT, TCRdb re-called clones from the RT-PCR reads. Counted here are approximately 3,200 delta-chain clones, approximately 5% occurring once; the ten biggest clones make up just under 35%. Material for sequencing was gamma-delta T cells. All receptors come from a human donor. It is not recorded whose cells these are; they may come from a transplant donor.

V is TRDV2 and J is TRDJ1; TRDD3 matches 8 bases. The CDR3 spans 14 residues. The germline V gene has CDR1 GEAIGNYY and CDR2 EKD. V shed 6 bases and J 0 bases; nucleotides not matched to a gene: 5. The CDR3 sequence is CACLLLGDTDKLIF. In nucleotides, the CDR3 is TGTGCCTGTCTTCTACTGGGGGACACCGATAAACTCATCTTT.

The CDR3 region is CACDTVYGGDTRGPTDKLIF. In DNA form, the CDR3 reads TGTGCCTGTGACACGGTCTATGGGGGGGATACGCGGGGACCCACCGATAAACTCATCTTT. The chain has TRDV2 and TRDJ1; 10 bases are shared with TRDD3. The CDR3 length is 20 residues. The germline CDR1 and CDR2 sequences are GEAIGNYY and EKD. V was clipped by 1 base and J by 1 base; unmatched bases: 17.

This clone was observed many times. This rearrangement joins TRDV2 to TRDJ3, with 13 bases lining up with TRDD3. J lost 5 bases, V lost 3 bases, and 6 bases had no gene match. The CDR3 loop spans 18 amino acids. CDR1 is GEAIGNYY and CDR2 is EKD in the germline V gene. The CDR3 sequence is CACDAVLGDTRDTRQMFF. The CDR3 coding sequence is TGTGCCTGTGACGCCGTACTGGGGGATACGCGGGACACCCGACAGATGTTTTTC.

With regard to this clone: A read error may explain this, as a much larger clone is one base away. Other DNA sequences within the sample encode an identical CDR3. This sequence joins TRDV2 and TRDJ1, with D unclear. Per germline, CDR1 GEAIGNYY and CDR2 EKD. V lost 4 bases to trimming and J lost 3 bases, with 23 bases between them. The CDR3 is 17 amino acids. The CDR3 DNA reads TGTGCCTGTGATGCCATATTGGTTGGGTCCCAACCCGATAAACTCATCTTT. Translation gives CACDAILVGSQPDKLIF.

Judged by abundance, this clone is medium-sized. A much larger clone lies one base from this, so it may be a read error. This chain connects TRDV2 to TRDJ1; tentatively, D is TRDD3 (5 bases). The germline gives CDR1 GEAIGNYY, CDR2 EKD. This CDR3 spans 15 amino acids. In nucleotides, the CDR3 is TGTGCCTGTAACACCGTTGGAGATATAGGGGAGTCACTCATCTTT. Translating it yields CACNTVGDIGESLIF.

This clone has just a few counts. The amino acid sequence in TCRdb belongs to a much larger clone and departs from this DNA's translation at residue 11, likely a sequencing read error; the sequence shown is translated from the DNA. The V gene is TRDV2, the J gene TRDJ1, with 7 positions matching TRDD3. The CDR3 totals 19 residues. Germline CDR1 reads GEAIGNYY; CDR2 reads EKD. Trimming cost V 0 bases and J 3 bases; bases outside gene matches: 18. The CDR3 loop reads CACDTVIGWGTYPADKLIF. The CDR3 DNA reads TGTGCCTGTGACACCGTTATTGGGTGGGGGACTTACCCGGCCGATAAACTCATCTTT.